This TCR beta chain is drawn from a study of OX40 agonist ivuxolimab in advanced cancers. A word on this clone: As yet, its antigen is unknown.

Measured with immunoSEQ multiplex PCR; TCRdb has only the in-frame clones, and not every one. The sample lists around 94,000 clones, about 92% occurring once. Germline-derived CDR1 and CDR2 are MNHEY and SMNVEV (reference sequence). The length of the CDR3 is 12 residues. V shed 3 bases and J shed 5 bases, with 6 bases lying between them. Study-wide results and limits: CD8+ T cells averaged more expanded clones than CD4+.

V gene TRBV27 combines with J gene TRBJ2-3; D is unclear. The source material was CD4+ or CD8+ T cells sorted from blood, sampled in a trial of the OX40 agonist ivuxolimab. This receptor was identified in an adult with an advanced solid tumor such as melanoma, head and neck, liver or kidney cancer. CDR3 nucleotide sequence: TGTGCCAGCAGTTTCTCCGGAGATACGCAGTATTTT. The encoded protein is CASSFSGDTQYF.